The source of this TCR beta chain is a study of beta chain features in type 1 diabetes. The CDR3 contains 16 residues. With 0 bases removed from V and 2 bases from J, the gap between germline ends came to 11 bases. The V gene's germline CDR1 is SGDLS and CDR2 YYNGEE. Findings and limits, study-wide: The naive, central memory and Treg TCRB repertoires of patients appeared to be more similar to one another than those of healthy donors. Among type 1 diabetes patients, VDJ junctions had fewer insertions and more deletions. A cDNA-based sequencing approach could over-represent cells with high TCR expression.

Note on this clone: Its antigen remains unidentified.

As every portion of the isolated RNA was reverse transcribed, the sequencing read expressed TCRB transcripts. Repertoires were generated with immunoSEQ multiplex PCR, while TCRdb's copy carries only in-frame clones and drops some. This sample has about 360,000 clones; around 13% occur once, and the top ten carry roughly 0.017%. The clonotype comes from a man younger than 35 in good health. J is TRBJ2-2 and V is TRBV9, with a possible D match to TRBD2 (6 bases). Input material: naive CD4+ T cells from blood. As DNA, the CDR3 is TGTGCCAGCAGCGTAGGAGGCGGGACTAACACCGGGGAGCTGTTTTTT. Translating gives CASSVGGGTNTGELFF.